This TCR beta chain was obtained from a study of T-cell reconstitution after alpha-beta-depleted transplantation in children. This clonotype was seen a few times. Its antigen is currently unknown. Study-wide findings and caveats: Newly generated T cells supplied most T-cell counts and diversity one year post-transplant.

CDR3 length: 11 residues. Trimming removed 2 bases from V and 2 bases from J, with 4 bases in between. Germline CDR1 is DFQATT and CDR2 is SNEGSKA (reference sequence). Unique molecular identifiers were incorporated into the prepared TCRbeta library. TCRdb re-called the PCR reads with MiXCR, one entry per CDR3 protein. The table shows 450,000 to 700,000 distinct CDR3 sequences, with 25% to 30% occurring only once. This rearrangement joins TRBV20-1 to TRBJ2-7; D unclear. The source is a boy under two years old with Wiskott-Aldrich syndrome, due to receive a stem cell transplant. The sample was PBMCs, taken before TCRalphabeta/CD19-depleted stem cell transplant. The DNA for the CDR3 is TGCAGTGCTAGACTGGCCTACGAGCAGTACTTC. Protein: CSARLAYEQYF.